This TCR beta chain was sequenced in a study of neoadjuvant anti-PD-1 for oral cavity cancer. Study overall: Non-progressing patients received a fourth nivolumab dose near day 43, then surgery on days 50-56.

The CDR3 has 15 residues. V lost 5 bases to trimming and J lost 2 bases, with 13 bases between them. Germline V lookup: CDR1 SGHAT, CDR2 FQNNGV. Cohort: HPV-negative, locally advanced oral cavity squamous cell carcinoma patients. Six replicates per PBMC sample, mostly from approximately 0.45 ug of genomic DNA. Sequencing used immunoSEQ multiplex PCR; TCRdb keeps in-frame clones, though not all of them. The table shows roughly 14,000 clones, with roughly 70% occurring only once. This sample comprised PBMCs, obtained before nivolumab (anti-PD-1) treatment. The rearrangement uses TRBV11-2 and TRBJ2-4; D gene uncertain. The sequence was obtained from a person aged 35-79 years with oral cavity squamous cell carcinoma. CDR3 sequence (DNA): TGTGCCAGCAGCCCAACCGCGGTATCCAAAAACATTCAGTACTTC. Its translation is CASSPTAVSKNIQYF.